A single sample is the source of the 25 T cell receptor beta chains below, sequenced in a study of identical twins. One entry per CDR3 protein, called by TCRdb with MiXCR from the 5' RACE reads. The sample contains under 1 million distinct CDR3 sequences, 9% to 15% of which appear only once. This same sample was also part of a study on yellow fever vaccine responses in identical twins.

Specimen: PBMCs. The source of these receptors is a woman in her late teens or twenties in good health.

This clonotype was observed a few times. The V call is TRBV28, the J call TRBJ2-5; 9 nucleotides agree with TRBD1. Germline V gives CDR1 MDHEN, CDR2 SYDVKM. This CDR3 is 15 amino acids long. The junction had 7 bases not matched to a gene; V was cut back by 5 bases and J by 3 bases. The CDR3 sequence is CASSPLGQGKETQYF. CDR3 DNA sequence: TGTGCCAGCAGTCCACTGGGACAGGGTAAAGAGACCCAGTACTTC.

This clonotype was counted ten times or more. The chain carries TRBV12-3 or TRBV12-4 and TRBJ1-5, with D unresolved. Deletions cut 5 bases from V and 2 bases from J, with 7 bases between. This CDR3 is 13 amino acids long. In DNA form, the CDR3 reads TGTGCCAGCAGTCCGAATGGCAATCAGCCCCAGCATTTT. Protein: CASSPNGNQPQHF.

The chain uses TRBV19 and TRBJ1-3; D not certain. Germline V gives CDR1 LNHDA, CDR2 SQIVND (reference sequence). The V and J ends lost 6 bases and 2 bases respectively, with 11 bases between them. The CDR3 covers 14 residues. CDR3 protein: CASRKTDPGNTIYF. The CDR3 DNA reads TGTGCCAGTAGGAAGACGGATCCTGGAAACACCATATATTTT.

This clonotype was observed a handful of times. CDR3 DNA sequence: TGCGCCAGCAGCCAGAAAATACCGGGACAGGGAATTTCCTATGAGCAGTTCTTC. Residues: CASSQKIPGQGISYEQFF. V gene TRBV4-1 combines with J gene TRBJ2-1, with 9 nucleotides matching TRBD1. V was clipped by 3 bases and J by 8 bases; unmatched bases: 17. Germline CDR1 MGHRA, CDR2 YSYEKL. The CDR3 contains 18 residues.

This clonotype turned up a few times. The rearrangement links TRBV5-5 to TRBJ2-3; 9 bases are shared with TRBD1. The V and J ends lost 0 bases and 3 bases, in that order; junction bases with no gene match: 5. CDR3 length: 16 amino acids. In germline, CDR1 is SGHKS, CDR2 YYEKEE (reference sequence). The CDR3 bases are TGTGCCAGCAGCTTGGGACAGGGGGTTGTTACAGATACGCAGTATTTT. Its translation is CASSLGQGVVTDTQYF. Combining the CDR3 with reference TRBV5-5 and TRBJ2-3 gives the whole variable domain DAGVTQSPTHLIKTRGQQVTLRCSPISGHKSVSWYQQVLGQGPQFIFQYYEKEERGRGNFPDRFSARQFPNYSSELNVNALLLGDSALYLCASSLGQGVVTDTQYFGPGTRLTVL.

Only a few counts were recorded for this clonotype. The chain carries TRBV5-1 and TRBJ2-1; 9 bases fit TRBD2. Germline V lookup: CDR1 SGHRS, CDR2 YFSETQ. V trimming: 7 bases; J trimming: 4 bases; junction bases outside the gene matches: 12. The length of the CDR3 is 16 residues. CDR3 region: CASAPPSGTPYNEQFF. DNA for the CDR3: TGCGCCAGCGCCCCCCCTAGCGGGACGCCATACAATGAGCAGTTCTTC.

This clonotype came up a few times. CDR3 loop: CASSLAWELAGIHTGELFF. The CDR3 DNA reads as TGCGCCAGCAGCTTGGCCTGGGAACTAGCGGGTATTCACACCGGGGAGCTGTTTTTT. The rearrangement uses TRBV5-1 and TRBJ2-2; 9 positions match TRBD2. V lost 0 bases, J lost 3 bases, and 12 bases stayed unmatched. Looked up from germline, CDR1 is SGHRS and CDR2 is YFSETQ. The CDR3 is made up of 19 amino acids.

This sequence joins TRBV28 and TRBJ1-5; D is unclear. Germline V gene lookup returns CDR1 MDHEN and CDR2 SYDVKM. The CDR3 runs to 14 residues. Between the trimmed V and J ends, which lost 5 bases and 0 bases, there was a span of 8 bases. The CDR3 spells CASSPNYSNQPQHF. For the CDR3, the DNA is TGTGCCAGCAGTCCGAATTATAGCAATCAGCCCCAGCATTTT.

This clonotype was detected only a few times. The chain combines TRBV20-1 with TRBJ2-7, with 8 positions matching TRBD1. There are 14 residues in the CDR3. Germline assignment: CDR1 DFQATT and CDR2 SNEGSKA (reference sequence). J lost 0 bases, V lost 1 base, and 2 bases had no gene match. The CDR3: CSARAGTGSYEQYV. CDR3 sequence (DNA): TGCAGTGCTAGAGCCGGGACAGGCTCCTACGAGCAGTACGTC.

This clonotype was detected once. The genes are TRBV5-2 and TRBJ2-3; TRBD1 is taken as the D call from the table, unchecked against the DNA. TRBV5-2 is classified as a pseudogene. This CDR3 is 12 amino acids long. CDR3 loop: CAMGPGTDTQYF. The CDR3 DNA sequence: TGTGCCATGGGCCCCGGGACCGATACGCAGTATTTT.

The chain couples TRBV20-1 to TRBJ1-5; TRBD1 might be the D (6 bases). Germline V lookup: CDR1 DFQATT, CDR2 SNEGSKA (reference sequence). The CDR3 loop spans 13 amino acids. Trimming shortened V by 6 bases and J by 6 bases, and 15 bases separated the two germline ends. DNA for the CDR3: TGCAGTGCCAGGCGGGGGCCTTTTCAGCCCCAGCATTTT. Protein product: CSARRGPFQPQHF.

This clonotype was counted only a few times. CDR3 in amino acids: CSVEASHRGPYTGELFF. Written as DNA, the CDR3 is TGCAGCGTTGAAGCCTCTCACAGAGGCCCATACACCGGGGAGCTGTTTTTT. The V gene is TRBV29-1, the J gene TRBJ2-2; unclear D gene. This CDR3 is built from 17 residues. Trimming stripped 1 base from V and 3 bases from J, with 18 bases between. Germline lookup yields CDR1 SQVTM and CDR2 ANQGSEA.

V usage is TRBV27 and J usage is TRBJ2-3; D may be TRBD1 (5 bases). The CDR3 contains 15 residues. Deletions cut 7 bases from V and 8 bases from J, with 22 bases between. Germline CDR1 is MNHEY and CDR2 is SMNVEV (reference sequence). CDR3: CASTPIWGTRVTQYF. CDR3 sequence (DNA): TGTGCCAGCACGCCAATTTGGGGTACCAGGGTTACGCAGTATTTT.

The chain employs TRBV6-6 and TRBJ2-1; no clear D gene. The V gene's germline CDR1 is MNHNY and CDR2 SVGAGI (reference sequence). This CDR3 is built from 12 residues. Trimming left V 7 bases short and J 7 bases short, with 11 bases between. The CDR3 protein is CASTLGTNEQFF. CDR3 DNA sequence: TGTGCCAGCACTCTCGGCACAAATGAGCAGTTCTTC.

In this sample, this clonotype turned up a few times. The V gene is TRBV19, the J gene TRBJ1-1; D may be TRBD1 (6 bases). The CDR3 totals 14 residues. The germline V and J ends were trimmed by 4 bases and 4 bases, with 13 bases remaining between them. Germline CDR1 LNHDA, CDR2 SQIVND (reference sequence). The CDR3 protein is CASSTRGTVTEAFF. In DNA, the CDR3 is TGTGCCAGTAGTACCAGGGGAACGGTCACTGAAGCTTTCTTT. The whole variable domain, remainder taken from reference TRBV19 and TRBJ1-1, is DGGITQSPKYLFRKEGQNVTLSCEQNLNHDAMYWYRQDPGQGLRLIYYSQIVNDFQKGDIAEGYSVSREKKESFPLTVTSAQKNPTAFYLCASSTRGTVTEAFFGQGTRLTVV.

This sequence joins TRBV10-3 and TRBJ2-5; D tentatively reads TRBD1 or TRBD2 (7 bases each). Germline CDR1 reads ENHRY; CDR2 reads SYGVKD. The V end lost 6 bases, the J end lost 5 bases, and 19 bases lay between the germline ends. This CDR3 is 15 amino acids long. This CDR3 is CAISPRGGQDETQYF. The CDR3 region has the DNA TGTGCCATCAGCCCCAGGGGGGGGCAGGATGAGACCCAGTACTTC.

This clonotype has ten or more counts. Here the CDR3 DNA reads TGTGCCAGCAGCTTTCTTAGGGACACTGAAGCTTTCTTT. It is translated as CASSFLRDTEAFF. The rearrangement links TRBV12-3 or TRBV12-4 to TRBJ1-1; no definite D call. V gave up 6 bases and J gave up 3 bases, with 11 bases separating them. This CDR3 is 13 amino acids long.

This clonotype has at least ten counts. V gene TRBV7-8 combines with J gene TRBJ2-1, with D perhaps matching TRBD2 (6 bases). This CDR3 has 16 amino acids. V lost 6 bases and J 5 bases, leaving 20 bases between the germline ends. CDR1 SGHVS and CDR2 FQNEAQ come from the germline V gene. Here the CDR3 DNA reads TGTGCCAGCAGTCGGGGTGGGGGGAGTAAGCACAATGAGCAGTTCTTC. This gives the protein CASSRGGGSKHNEQFF.

In this sample, this clonotype turned up many times. The chain employs TRBV6-4 and TRBJ2-3, with D tentatively TRBD2 (6 bases). Germline CDR1 MRHNA, CDR2 SNTAGT. This CDR3 comprises 14 residues. The V end was cut by 3 bases, the J end by 2 bases, with 9 bases between. DNA of the CDR3: TGTGCCAGCAGTGAGGCTAGCGACACAGATACGCAGTATTTT. It yields the protein CASSEASDTDTQYF.

This clonotype appeared a few times. The gene calls are TRBV2 and TRBJ2-2, with D perhaps matching TRBD1 (5 bases). From germline, CDR1 is SNHLY and CDR2 FYNNEI. V was clipped by 7 bases and J by 3 bases, with 9 bases between them. The length of the CDR3 is 13 residues. Written as DNA, the CDR3 is TGTGCCAGCACAGGGTTGGACACCGGGGAGCTGTTTTTT. Protein: CASTGLDTGELFF.

This clonotype was counted ten times or more. The chain joins TRBV3-1 to TRBJ1-1, with D maybe TRBD1 (6 bases). CDR1 LGHDT and CDR2 YNNKEL come from the germline V gene (reference sequence). V was shortened by 0 bases and J by 1 base, with 24 bases between the two germline ends. This CDR3 has 20 residues. The CDR3 protein is CASSQDRGLRGAVGNTEAFF. The CDR3 bases are TGTGCCAGCAGCCAAGATCGCGGGCTTAGGGGGGCAGTGGGGAACACTGAAGCTTTCTTT.

The chain uses TRBV5-1 and TRBJ2-6, with D tentatively TRBD1 or TRBD2 (6 bases each). Germline CDR1 and CDR2: SGHRS and YFSETQ. With 0 bases removed from V and 0 bases from J, the gap between germline ends came to 13 bases. This CDR3 is built from 18 residues. The CDR3 loop is CASSLDGGRSSGANVLTF. The CDR3 DNA reads as TGCGCCAGCAGCTTGGACGGGGGCAGGAGCTCTGGGGCCAACGTCCTGACTTTC.

The V gene is TRBV11-2, the J gene TRBJ2-3; 10 bases line up with TRBD2. The CDR3 contains 15 residues. V was pared by 2 bases and J by 4 bases, with 3 bases of the junction left unmatched. CDR1 is SGHAT and CDR2 is FQNNGV in the germline V gene. The CDR3 region has the DNA TGTGCCAGCAGCTTAAAAGCGGGGGGGTCAGATACGCAGTATTTT. This sequence encodes CASSLKAGGSDTQYF.

This clonotype has a count of ten or more. This chain links TRBV20-1 with TRBJ2-1, with 8 bases matching TRBD2. Per germline, CDR1 DFQATT and CDR2 SNEGSKA (reference sequence). V trimming: 4 bases; J trimming: 15 bases; junction bases outside the gene matches: 14. This CDR3 has 13 amino acids. The CDR3 here is CSATQIAGPRGFF. The DNA of the CDR3 is TGCAGTGCTACCCAGATAGCGGGACCGCGGGGGTTCTTC.

The DNA for the CDR3 is TGTGCCAGCAGCGGGGGGGCGGACAGGGCTCTCGAGCAGTACTTC. This codes for CASSGGADRALEQYF. The chain joins TRBV7-2 to TRBJ2-7; weak D call: TRBD1 (8 bases). CDR1 and CDR2 from the germline V gene are SGHTA and FQGNSA. Trimming pared 5 bases from V and 6 bases from J, leaving 20 bases between. The CDR3 extends over 15 amino acids.